This TCR beta chain appears in the sequencing data of a study of T cells of healthy individuals. This clonotype turned up a few times. One entry per CDR3 protein, called by TCRdb with MiXCR from the 5' RACE reads. Of tens of thousands of distinct CDR3 sequences listed, around 15% are singletons. Germline CDR1 is MNHEY and CDR2 is SVGAGI. The length of the CDR3 is 13 residues. V was cut by 8 bases and J by 0 bases, with 10 bases left in between. The chain links TRBV6-5 to TRBJ2-5; unclear D gene. The sequence derives from a human donor in good health. CDR3 residues: CASLAHNQETQYF. CDR3 coding DNA: TGTGCCAGCCTTGCGCACAACCAAGAGACCCAGTACTTC.